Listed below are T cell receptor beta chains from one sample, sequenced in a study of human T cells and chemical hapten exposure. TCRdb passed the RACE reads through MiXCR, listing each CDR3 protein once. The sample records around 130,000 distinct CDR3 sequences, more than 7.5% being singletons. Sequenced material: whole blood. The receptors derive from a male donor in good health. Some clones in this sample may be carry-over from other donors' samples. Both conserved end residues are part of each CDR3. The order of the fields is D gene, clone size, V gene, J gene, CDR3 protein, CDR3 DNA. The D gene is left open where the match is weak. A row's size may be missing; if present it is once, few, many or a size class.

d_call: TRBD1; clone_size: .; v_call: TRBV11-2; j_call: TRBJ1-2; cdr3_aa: CASSSQGTELYGYTF; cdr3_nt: TGTGCCAGCAGCTCCCAGGGGACAGAACTATATGGCTACACCTTC
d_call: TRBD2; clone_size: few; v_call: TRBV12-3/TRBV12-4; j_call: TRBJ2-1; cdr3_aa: CASRPGLADDEQFF; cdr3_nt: TGTGCCAGCAGGCCGGGACTAGCTGATGATGAGCAGTTCTTC
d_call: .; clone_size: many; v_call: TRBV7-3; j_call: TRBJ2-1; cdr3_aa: CASSLGGASYNEQFF; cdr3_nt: TGTGCCAGCAGCTTAGGAGGGGCCTCCTACAATGAGCAGTTCTTC
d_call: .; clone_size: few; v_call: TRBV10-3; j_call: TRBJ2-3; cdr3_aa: CAISDTTDTQYF; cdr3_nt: TGTGCCATCAGTGACACCACAGATACGCAGTATTTT
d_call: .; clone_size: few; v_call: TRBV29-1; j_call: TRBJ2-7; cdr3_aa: CSVEAGSEQYF; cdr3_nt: TGCAGCGTTGAAGCGGGGAGCGAGCAGTACTTC
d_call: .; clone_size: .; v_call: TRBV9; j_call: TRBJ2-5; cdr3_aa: CASSVAGVQETQYF; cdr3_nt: TGTGCCAGCAGCGTAGCGGGGGTTCAAGAGACCCAGTACTTC
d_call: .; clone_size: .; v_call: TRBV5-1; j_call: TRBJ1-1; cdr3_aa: CASSFVAGRAFF; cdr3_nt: TGCGCCAGCAGCTTTGTGGCGGGGAGGGCTTTCTTT
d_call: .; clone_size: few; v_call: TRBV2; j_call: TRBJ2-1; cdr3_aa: CASREGRSSYNEQFF; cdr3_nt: TGTGCCAGCAGGGAGGGAAGGAGCTCCTACAATGAGCAGTTCTTC
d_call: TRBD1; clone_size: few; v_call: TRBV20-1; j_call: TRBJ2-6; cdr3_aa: CSARDRQGSVSGANVLTF; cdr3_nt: TGCAGTGCTAGAGACAGACAGGGGTCGGTCTCTGGGGCCAACGTCCTGACTTTC
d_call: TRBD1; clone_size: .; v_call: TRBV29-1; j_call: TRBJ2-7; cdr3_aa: CSVVPGDSFYEQYF; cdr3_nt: TGCAGCGTTGTGCCCGGGGACAGCTTCTACGAGCAGTACTTC